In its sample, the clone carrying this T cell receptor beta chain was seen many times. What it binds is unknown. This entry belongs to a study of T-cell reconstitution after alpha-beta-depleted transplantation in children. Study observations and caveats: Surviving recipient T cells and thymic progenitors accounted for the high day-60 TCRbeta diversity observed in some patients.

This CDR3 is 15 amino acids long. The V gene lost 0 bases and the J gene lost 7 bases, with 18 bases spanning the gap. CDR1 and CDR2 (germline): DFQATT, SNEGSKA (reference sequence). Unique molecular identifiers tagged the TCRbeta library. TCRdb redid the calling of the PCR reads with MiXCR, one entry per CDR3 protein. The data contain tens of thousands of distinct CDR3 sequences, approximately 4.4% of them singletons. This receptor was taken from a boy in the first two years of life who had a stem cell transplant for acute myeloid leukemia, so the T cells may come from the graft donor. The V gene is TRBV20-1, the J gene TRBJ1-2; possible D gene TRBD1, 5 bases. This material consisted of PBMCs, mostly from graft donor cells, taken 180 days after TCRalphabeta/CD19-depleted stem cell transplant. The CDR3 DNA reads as TGCAGTGCTAGAGATGGGGCGGGCAAGTTATCTGGCTACACCTTC. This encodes CSARDGAGKLSGYTF.